This T cell receptor (beta chain) was recovered during a study of blood T cell repertoires in COVID-19. The wider study: Acute and convalescent COVID-19 specimens originated in the United States, Italy and Spain. Sources were T cells, B-cell-depleted T cells, or PBMCs; the material itself was cDNA or gDNA.

Produced via immunoSEQ multiplex PCR; TCRdb's table is partial and in-frame only. Of approximately 200,000 clones in the sample, about 80% were seen once. This clone has just a few counts. Source material: peripheral blood. The TCR comes from a woman aged 25 to 45 who had recovered from COVID-19.

CDR3 protein: CASSRGTSGRGSYEQYF. In DNA, the CDR3 is TGTGCCAGCAGCCGCGGGACTAGCGGGAGGGGCTCCTACGAGCAGTACTTC. The chain is built from TRBV3-1 (or the pseudogene TRBV3-2) and TRBJ2-7; 16 nucleotides align to TRBD2. After removal of 4 bases from V and 0 bases from J, the junction contained 3 bases not matched to a gene. The CDR3 is 17 amino acids. The V gene's germline CDR1 is LGHDT and CDR2 YNNKEL (reference sequence).